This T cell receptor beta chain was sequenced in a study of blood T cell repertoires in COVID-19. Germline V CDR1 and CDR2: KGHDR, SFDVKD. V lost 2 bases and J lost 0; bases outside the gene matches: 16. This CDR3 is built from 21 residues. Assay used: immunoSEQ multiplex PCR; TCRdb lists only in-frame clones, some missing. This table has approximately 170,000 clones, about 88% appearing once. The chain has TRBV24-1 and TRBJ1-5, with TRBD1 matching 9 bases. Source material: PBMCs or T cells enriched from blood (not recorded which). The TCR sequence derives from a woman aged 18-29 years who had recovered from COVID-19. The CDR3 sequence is CATSDSENRGLNLYSNQPQHF. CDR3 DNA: TGTGCCACCAGTGATTCCGAAAACAGGGGGCTCAATCTATATAGCAATCAGCCCCAGCATTTT.